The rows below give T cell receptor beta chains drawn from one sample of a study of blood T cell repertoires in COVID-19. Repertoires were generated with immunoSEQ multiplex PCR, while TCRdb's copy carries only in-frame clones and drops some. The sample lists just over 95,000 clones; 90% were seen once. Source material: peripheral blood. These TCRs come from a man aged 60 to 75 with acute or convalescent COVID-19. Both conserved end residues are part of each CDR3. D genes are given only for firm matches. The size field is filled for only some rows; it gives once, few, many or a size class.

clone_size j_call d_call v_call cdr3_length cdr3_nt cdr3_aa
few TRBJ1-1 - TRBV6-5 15 TGTGCCAGCAGTTACTTAACCGAAGGGGGCACTGAAGCTTTCTTT CASSYLTEGGTEAFF
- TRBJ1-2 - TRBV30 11 TGTGCCCGGAACAGCGGCTATGGCTACACCTTC CARNSGYGYTF
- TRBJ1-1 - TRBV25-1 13 TGTGCCACCGGACAGAATTTGAACACTGAAGCTTTCTTT CATGQNLNTEAFF
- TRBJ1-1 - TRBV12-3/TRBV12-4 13 TGTGCCAGCAGAACTCAGGAGAACACTGAAGCTTTCTTT CASRTQENTEAFF
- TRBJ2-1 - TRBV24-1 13 TGTGCCACCAGTGGGGTAGCCTGGAATGAGCAGTTCTTC CATSGVAWNEQFF
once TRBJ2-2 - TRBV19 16 TGTGCCAGTAGTACTATGGCGGGGCTGAACACCGGGGAGCTGTTTTTT CASSTMAGLNTGELFF
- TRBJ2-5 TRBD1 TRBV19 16 TGTGCCAGTAGTTTTCCGGGACAGGGGGCAAAAGAGACCCAGTACTTC CASSFPGQGAKETQYF
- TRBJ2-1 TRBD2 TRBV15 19 TGTGCCACCAGCAGATACCGGACTAGCGGGGGGTTCTCCTACAATGAGCAGTTCTTC CATSRYRTSGGFSYNEQFF
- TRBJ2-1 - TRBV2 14 TGTGCCAGCAGTGAAGAGGAGTTATACAATGAGCAGTTCTTC CASSEEELYNEQFF
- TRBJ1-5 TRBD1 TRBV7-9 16 TGTGCCAGCAGCTTAGGGTCAGGGGGCGGCAATCAGCCCCAGCATTTT CASSLGSGGGNQPQHF
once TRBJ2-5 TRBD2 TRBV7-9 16 TGTGCCAGCAGCTTAGCGCGTCCTAGCGGGGGAGAGACCCAGTACTTC CASSLARPSGGETQYF
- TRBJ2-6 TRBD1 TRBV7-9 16 TGTGCCAGCAGCTACCCCAGGGGGTTTGGGGCCAACGTCCTGACTTTC CASSYPRGFGANVLTF
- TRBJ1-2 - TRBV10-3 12 TGTGCCATCAGTGACGGGGGCTATGGCTACACCTTC CAISDGGYGYTF
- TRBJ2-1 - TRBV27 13 TGTGCCAGCAGTTCTCTTTCGGGCAATGAGCAGTTCTTC CASSSLSGNEQFF
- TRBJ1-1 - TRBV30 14 TGTGCCTGGAGTGTAGATATGGTGAGGGCCGAAGCTTTCTTT CAWSVDMVRAEAFF
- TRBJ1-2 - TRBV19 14 TGTGCCAGTACAACGACCGGGACTAACTATGGCTACACCTTC CASTTTGTNYGYTF
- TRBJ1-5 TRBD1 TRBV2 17 TGTGCCAGCAGTGAAAAGGGGGCAGGCATCGTCAATCAGCCCCAGCATTTT CASSEKGAGIVNQPQHF
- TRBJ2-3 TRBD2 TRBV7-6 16 TGTGCCAGCAGCTTACGGCAGCGGGGGGGCCCAGATACGCAGTATTTT CASSLRQRGGPDTQYF
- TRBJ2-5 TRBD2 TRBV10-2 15 TGCGCCAGCAGTGAGTCTTGGCTAGCGGGGCAGACCCAGTACTTC CASSESWLAGQTQYF
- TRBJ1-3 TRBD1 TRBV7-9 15 TGTGCCAGCAGCGTTGGGACAGGGGCTGGAAACACCATATATTTT CASSVGTGAGNTIYF
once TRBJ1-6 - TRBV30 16 TGTGCCTGGAGCTCCGGGACACCGGGAGGGGGTTCACCCCTCCACTTT CAWSSGTPGGGSPLHF
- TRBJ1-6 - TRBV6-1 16 TGTGCCAGCAGTGAAGCATGGACAGTTAATAATTCACCCCTCCACTTT CASSEAWTVNNSPLHF